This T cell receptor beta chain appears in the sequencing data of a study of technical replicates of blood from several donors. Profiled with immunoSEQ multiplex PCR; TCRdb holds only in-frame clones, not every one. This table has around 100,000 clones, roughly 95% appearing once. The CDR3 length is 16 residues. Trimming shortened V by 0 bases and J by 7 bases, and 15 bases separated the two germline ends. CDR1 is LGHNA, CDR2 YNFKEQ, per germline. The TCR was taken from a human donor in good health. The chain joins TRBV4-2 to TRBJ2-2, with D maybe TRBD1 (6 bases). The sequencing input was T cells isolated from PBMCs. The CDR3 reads CASSQDTTGIGGELFF. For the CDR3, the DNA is TGTGCCAGCAGCCAAGATACTACAGGGATCGGCGGGGAGCTGTTTTTT.